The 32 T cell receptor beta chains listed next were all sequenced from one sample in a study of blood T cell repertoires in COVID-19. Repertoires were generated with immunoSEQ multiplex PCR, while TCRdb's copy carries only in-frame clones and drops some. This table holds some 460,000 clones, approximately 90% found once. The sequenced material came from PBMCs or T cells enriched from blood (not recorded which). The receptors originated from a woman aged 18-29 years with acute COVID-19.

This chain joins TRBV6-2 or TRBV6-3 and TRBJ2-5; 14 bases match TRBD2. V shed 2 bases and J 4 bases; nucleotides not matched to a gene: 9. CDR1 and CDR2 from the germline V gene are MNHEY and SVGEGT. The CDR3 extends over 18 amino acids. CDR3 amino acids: CASSYGTSGSRRLETQYF. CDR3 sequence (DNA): TGTGCCAGCAGTTACGGGACTAGCGGGAGTAGGAGGTTAGAGACCCAGTACTTC.

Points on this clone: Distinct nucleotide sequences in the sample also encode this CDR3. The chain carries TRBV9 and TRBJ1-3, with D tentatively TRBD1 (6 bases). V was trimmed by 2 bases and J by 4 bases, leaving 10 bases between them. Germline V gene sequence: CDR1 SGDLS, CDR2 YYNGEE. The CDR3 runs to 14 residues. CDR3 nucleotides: TGTGCCAGCAGCGTTGCAGGACAGGGAAACACCATATATTTT. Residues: CASSVAGQGNTIYF. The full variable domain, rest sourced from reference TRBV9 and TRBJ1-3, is DSGVTQTPKHLITATGQRVTLRCSPRSGDLSVYWYQQSLDQGLQFLIQYYNGEERAKGNILERFSAQQFPDLHSELNLSSLELGDSALYFCASSVAGQGNTIYFGEGSWLTVV.

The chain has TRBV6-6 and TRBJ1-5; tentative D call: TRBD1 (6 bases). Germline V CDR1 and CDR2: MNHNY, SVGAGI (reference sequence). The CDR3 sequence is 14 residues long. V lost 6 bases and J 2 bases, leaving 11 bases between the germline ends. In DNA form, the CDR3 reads TGTGCCAGCAGCCGACAGGCCGGCAATCAGCCCCAGCATTTT. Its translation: CASSRQAGNQPQHF.

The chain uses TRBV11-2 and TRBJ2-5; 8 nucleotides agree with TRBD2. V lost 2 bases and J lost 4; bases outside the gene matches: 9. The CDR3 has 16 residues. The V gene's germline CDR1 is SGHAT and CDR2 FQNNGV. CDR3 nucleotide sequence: TGTGCCAGCAGCTTATCCCCCCCGGGAGGGGGAGAGACCCAGTACTTC. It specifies CASSLSPPGGGETQYF.

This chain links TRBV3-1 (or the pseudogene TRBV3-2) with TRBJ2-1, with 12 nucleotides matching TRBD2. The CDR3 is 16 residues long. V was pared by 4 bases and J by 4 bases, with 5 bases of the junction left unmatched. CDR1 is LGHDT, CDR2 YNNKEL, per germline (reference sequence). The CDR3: CASSRLLAGGYNEQFF. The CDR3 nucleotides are TGTGCCAGCAGCCGCCTACTAGCGGGGGGATACAATGAGCAGTTCTTC.

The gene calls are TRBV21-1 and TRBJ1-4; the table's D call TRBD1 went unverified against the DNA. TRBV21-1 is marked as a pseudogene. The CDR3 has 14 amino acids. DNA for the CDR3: TGTGCCAGCAGCCCGGGACAGGGGGGTGAAAAACTGTTTTTT. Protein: CASSPGQGGEKLFF.

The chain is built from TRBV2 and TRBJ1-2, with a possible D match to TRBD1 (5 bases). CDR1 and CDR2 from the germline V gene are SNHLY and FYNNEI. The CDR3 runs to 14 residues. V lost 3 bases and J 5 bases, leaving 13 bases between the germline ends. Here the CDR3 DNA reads TGTGCCAGCAGTGATCAGGGACTGATTTATGGCTACACCTTC. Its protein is CASSDQGLIYGYTF.

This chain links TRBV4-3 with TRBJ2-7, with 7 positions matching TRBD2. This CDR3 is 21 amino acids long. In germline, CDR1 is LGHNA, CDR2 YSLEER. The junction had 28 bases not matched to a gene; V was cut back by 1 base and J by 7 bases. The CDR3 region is CASSQAHAVGGSFPVGFEQYF. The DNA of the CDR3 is TGCGCCAGCAGCCAAGCTCATGCCGTTGGCGGGAGCTTTCCCGTTGGGTTTGAGCAGTACTTC.

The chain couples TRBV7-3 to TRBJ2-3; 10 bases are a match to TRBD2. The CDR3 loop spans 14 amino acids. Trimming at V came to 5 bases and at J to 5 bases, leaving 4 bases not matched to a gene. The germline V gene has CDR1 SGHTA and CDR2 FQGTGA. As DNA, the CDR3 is TGTGCCAGCAGCATTAGCGGGGGGCAAGATACGCAGTATTTT. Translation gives CASSISGGQDTQYF.

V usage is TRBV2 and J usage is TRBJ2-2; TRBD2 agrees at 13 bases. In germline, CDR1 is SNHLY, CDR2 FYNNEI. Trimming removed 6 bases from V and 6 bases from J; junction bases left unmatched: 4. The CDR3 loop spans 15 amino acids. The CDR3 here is CASRLAGGPSGELFF. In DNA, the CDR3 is TGTGCCAGCAGACTAGCGGGAGGGCCGTCCGGGGAGCTGTTTTTT.

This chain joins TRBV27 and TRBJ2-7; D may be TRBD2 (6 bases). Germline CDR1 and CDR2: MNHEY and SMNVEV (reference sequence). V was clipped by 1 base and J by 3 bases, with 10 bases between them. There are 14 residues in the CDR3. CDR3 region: CASSLWRGHYEQYF. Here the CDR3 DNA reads TGTGCCAGCAGTTTATGGCGGGGTCACTACGAGCAGTACTTC.

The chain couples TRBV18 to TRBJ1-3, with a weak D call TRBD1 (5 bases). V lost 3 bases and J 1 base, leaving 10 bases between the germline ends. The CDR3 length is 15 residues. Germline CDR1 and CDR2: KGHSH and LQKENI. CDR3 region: CASSPTGESGNTIYF. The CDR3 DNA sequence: TGTGCCAGCTCACCTACAGGAGAGTCTGGAAACACCATATATTTT.

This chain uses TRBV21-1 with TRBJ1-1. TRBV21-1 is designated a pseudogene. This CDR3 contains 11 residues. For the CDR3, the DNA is TGTGCCAGCCAGCCCGGGACTGAAGCTTTCTTT. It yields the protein CASQPGTEAFF.

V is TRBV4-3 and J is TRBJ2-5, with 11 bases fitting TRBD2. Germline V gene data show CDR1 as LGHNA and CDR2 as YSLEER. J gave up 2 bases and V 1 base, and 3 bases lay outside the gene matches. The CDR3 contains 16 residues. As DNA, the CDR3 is TGCGCCAGCAGCCAAGTCCGACTAGCGGGACAAGAGACCCAGTACTTC. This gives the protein CASSQVRLAGQETQYF.

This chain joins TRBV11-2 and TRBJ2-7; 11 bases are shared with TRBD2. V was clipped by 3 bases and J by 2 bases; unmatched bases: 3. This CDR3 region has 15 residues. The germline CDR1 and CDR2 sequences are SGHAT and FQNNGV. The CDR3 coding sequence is TGTGCCAGCAGCTTCGGGACTAGCGGTCCCTACGAGCAGTACTTC. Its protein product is CASSFGTSGPYEQYF.

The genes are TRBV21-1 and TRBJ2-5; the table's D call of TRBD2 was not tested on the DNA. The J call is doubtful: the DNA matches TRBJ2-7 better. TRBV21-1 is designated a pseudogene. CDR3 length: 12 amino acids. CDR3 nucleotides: TGTGCCAGCAGCAAGTTAAGCTACGAGCAGTACTTC. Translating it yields CASSKLSYEQYF.

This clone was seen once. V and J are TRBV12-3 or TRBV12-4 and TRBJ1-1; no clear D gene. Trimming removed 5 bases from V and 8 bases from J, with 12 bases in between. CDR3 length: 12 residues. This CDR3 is CASSPQSVEAFF. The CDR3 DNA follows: TGTGCCAGCAGTCCCCAGTCCGTCGAAGCTTTCTTT.

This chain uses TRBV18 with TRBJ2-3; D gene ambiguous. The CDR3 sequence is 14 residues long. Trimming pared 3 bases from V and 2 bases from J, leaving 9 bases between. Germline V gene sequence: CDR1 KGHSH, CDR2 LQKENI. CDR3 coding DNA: TGTGCCAGCTCACCTGAGCACTCCACAGATACGCAGTATTTT. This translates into CASSPEHSTDTQYF.

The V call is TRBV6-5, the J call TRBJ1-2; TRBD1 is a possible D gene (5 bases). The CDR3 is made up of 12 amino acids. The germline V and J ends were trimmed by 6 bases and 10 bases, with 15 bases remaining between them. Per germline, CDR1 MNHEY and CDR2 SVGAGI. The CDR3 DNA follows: TGTGCCAGCAGCACCCGGGGGGTATCCTACACCTTC. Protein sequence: CASSTRGVSYTF.

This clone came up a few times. CDR3 DNA: TGTGCCAGCAGCCGTCATGCAACTAATGAAAAACTGTTTTTT. Its translation: CASSRHATNEKLFF. This chain joins TRBV3-1 (or the pseudogene TRBV3-2) and TRBJ1-4, with D unclear. The germline V gene has CDR1 LGHDT and CDR2 YNNKEL (reference sequence). CDR3 length: 14 residues. V dropped 4 bases and J dropped 0 bases, with 6 bases sitting between them.

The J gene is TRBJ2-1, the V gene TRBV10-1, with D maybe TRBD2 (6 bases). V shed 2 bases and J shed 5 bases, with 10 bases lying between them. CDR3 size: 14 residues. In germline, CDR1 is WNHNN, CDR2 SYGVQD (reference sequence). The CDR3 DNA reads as TGCGCCAGCAGTGAGCGGCGGGACCACAATGAGCAGTTCTTC. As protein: CASSERRDHNEQFF.

The CDR3 coding sequence is TGTGCCAGCAGCTTATTGGCTAGCGCTTACAATGAGCAGTTCTTC. Translating gives CASSLLASAYNEQFF. The rearrangement links TRBV11-2 to TRBJ2-1; D is possibly TRBD2 (6 bases). The CDR3 totals 15 residues. The germline gives CDR1 SGHAT, CDR2 FQNNGV. Trimming removed 2 bases at V and 4 bases at J, with 12 bases between.

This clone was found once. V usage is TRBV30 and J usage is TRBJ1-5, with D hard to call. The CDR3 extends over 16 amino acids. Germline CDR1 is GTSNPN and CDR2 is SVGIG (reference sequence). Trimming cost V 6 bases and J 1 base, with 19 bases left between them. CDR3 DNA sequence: TGTGCCTGCGCGCGGAACGGCCGGCAGAGCAATCAGCCCCAGCATTTT. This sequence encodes CACARNGRQSNQPQHF.

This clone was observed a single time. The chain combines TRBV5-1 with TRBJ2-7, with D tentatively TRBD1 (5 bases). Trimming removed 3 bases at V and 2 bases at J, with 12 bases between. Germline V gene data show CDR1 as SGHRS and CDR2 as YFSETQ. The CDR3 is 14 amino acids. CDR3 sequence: CASSSTESPYEQYF. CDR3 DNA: TGCGCCAGCAGCTCGACAGAAAGTCCCTACGAGCAGTACTTC. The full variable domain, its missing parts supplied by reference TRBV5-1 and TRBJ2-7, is KAGVTQTPRYLIKTRGQQVTLSCSPISGHRSVSWYQQTPGQGLQFLFEYFSETQRNKGNFPGRFSGRQFSNSRSEMNVSTLELGDSALYLCASSSTESPYEQYFGPGTRLTVT.

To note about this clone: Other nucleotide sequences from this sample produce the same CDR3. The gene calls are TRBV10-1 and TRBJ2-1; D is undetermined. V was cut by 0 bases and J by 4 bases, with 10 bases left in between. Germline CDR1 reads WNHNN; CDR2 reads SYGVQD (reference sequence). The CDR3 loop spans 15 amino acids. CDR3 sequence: CASSESSGEYNEQFF. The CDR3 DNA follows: TGCGCCAGCAGTGAGTCGTCAGGTGAATACAATGAGCAGTTCTTC.

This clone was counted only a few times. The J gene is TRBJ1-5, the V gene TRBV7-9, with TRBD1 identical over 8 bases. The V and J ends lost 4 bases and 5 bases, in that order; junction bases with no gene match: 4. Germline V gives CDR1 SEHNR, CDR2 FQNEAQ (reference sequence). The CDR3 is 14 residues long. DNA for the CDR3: TGTGCCAGCAGCTACGGGACAGGCTATCAGCCCCAGCATTTT. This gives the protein CASSYGTGYQPQHF.

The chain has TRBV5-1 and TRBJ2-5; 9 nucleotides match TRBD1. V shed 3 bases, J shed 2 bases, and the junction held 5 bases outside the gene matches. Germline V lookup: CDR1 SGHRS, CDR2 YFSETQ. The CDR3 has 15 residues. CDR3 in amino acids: CASSSPGTGQETQYF. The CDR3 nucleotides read TGCGCCAGCAGCTCCCCCGGGACAGGGCAAGAGACCCAGTACTTC.

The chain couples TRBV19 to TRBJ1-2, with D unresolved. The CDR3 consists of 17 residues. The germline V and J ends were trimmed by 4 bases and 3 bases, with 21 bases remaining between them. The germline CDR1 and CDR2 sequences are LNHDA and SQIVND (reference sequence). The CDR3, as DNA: TGTGCCAGTAGTACTCGAGTTGCGGCGACGGATGACTATGGCTACACCTTC. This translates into CASSTRVAATDDYGYTF. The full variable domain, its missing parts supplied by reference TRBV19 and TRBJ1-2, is DGGITQSPKYLFRKEGQNVTLSCEQNLNHDAMYWYRQDPGQGLRLIYYSQIVNDFQKGDIAEGYSVSREKKESFPLTVTSAQKNPTAFYLCASSTRVAATDDYGYTFGSGTRLTVV.

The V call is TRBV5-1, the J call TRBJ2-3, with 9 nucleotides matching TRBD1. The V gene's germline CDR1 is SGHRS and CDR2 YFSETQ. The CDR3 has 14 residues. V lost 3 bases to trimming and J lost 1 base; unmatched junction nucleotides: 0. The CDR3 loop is CASSWTGGTDTQYF. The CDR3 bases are TGCGCCAGCAGCTGGACAGGGGGCACAGATACGCAGTATTTT.

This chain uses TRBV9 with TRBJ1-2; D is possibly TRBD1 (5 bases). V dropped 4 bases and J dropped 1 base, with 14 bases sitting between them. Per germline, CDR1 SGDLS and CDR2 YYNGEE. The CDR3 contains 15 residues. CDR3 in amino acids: CASSPLGAGNYGYTF. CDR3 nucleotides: TGTGCCAGCAGCCCCCTAGGGGCCGGTAACTATGGCTACACCTTC.

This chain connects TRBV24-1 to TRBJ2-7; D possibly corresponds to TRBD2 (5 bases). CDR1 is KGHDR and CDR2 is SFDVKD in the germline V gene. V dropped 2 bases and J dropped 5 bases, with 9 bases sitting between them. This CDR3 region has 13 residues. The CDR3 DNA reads TGTGCCACCAGTGATTCTTCGGGAAACGAGCAGTACTTC. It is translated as CATSDSSGNEQYF.

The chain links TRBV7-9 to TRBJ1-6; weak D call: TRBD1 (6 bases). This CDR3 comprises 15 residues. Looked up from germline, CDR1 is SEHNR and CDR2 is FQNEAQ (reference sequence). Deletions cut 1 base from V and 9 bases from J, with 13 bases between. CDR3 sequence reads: CASSLDPGVGSPLHF. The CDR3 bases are TGTGCCAGCAGCTTAGACCCAGGGGTTGGTTCACCCCTCCACTTT. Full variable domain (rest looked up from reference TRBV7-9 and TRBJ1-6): DTGVSQNPRHKITKRGQNVTFRCDPISEHNRLYWYRQTLGQGPEFLTYFQNEAQLEKSRLLSDRFSAERPKGSFSTLEIQRTEQGDSAMYLCASSLDPGVGSPLHFGNGTRLTVT.